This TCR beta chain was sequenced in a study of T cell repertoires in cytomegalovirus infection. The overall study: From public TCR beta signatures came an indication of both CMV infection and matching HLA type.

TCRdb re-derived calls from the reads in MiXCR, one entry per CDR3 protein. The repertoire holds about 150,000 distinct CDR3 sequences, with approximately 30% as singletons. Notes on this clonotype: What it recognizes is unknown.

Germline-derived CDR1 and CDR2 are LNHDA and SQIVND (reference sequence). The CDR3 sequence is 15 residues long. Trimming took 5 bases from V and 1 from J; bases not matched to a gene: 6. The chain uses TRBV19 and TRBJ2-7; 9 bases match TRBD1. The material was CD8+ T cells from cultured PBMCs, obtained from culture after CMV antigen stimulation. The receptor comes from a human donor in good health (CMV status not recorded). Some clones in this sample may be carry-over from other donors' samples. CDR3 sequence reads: CASSWGTGRSYEQYF. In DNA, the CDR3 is TGTGCCAGTAGTTGGGGGACAGGGAGATCCTACGAGCAGTACTTC.